The 27 T cell receptor beta chains below were found in one sample sequenced in a study of blood T cell repertoires in COVID-19. Here immunoSEQ multiplex PCR was the method, and the copy in TCRdb shows in-frame clones only, minus some. Among 65,000 to 95,000 clones listed, approximately 92% were seen once. Sequenced: peripheral blood. Source of these receptors: a man at least 80 years old with acute or convalescent COVID-19.

The J gene is TRBJ2-5, the V gene TRBV5-4; 7 nucleotides match TRBD1. V trimming: 0 bases; J trimming: 4 bases; junction bases outside the gene matches: 0. In germline, CDR1 is SGHNT, CDR2 YYREEE (reference sequence). CDR3 size: 13 residues. In DNA form, the CDR3 reads TGTGCCAGCAGCTTGGAGGGGGCAGAGACCCAGTACTTC. Protein: CASSLEGAETQYF.

This clone came up a few times. The genes are TRBV6-5 and TRBJ1-4, with a tentative D call TRBD1 (5 bases). V lost 2 bases and J lost 3, with 10 bases in between. This CDR3 region has 15 residues. CDR1 and CDR2 (germline): MNHEY, SVGAGI. In DNA form, the CDR3 reads TGTGCCAGCAGTTACGCAGGGCTGCCTAATGAAAAACTGTTTTTT. Translated, it gives CASSYAGLPNEKLFF.

The chain links TRBV10-3 to TRBJ1-2; D call uncertain. V dropped 0 bases and J dropped 2 bases, with 10 bases sitting between them. Germline CDR1 reads ENHRY; CDR2 reads SYGVKD. CDR3 length equals 15 residues. The CDR3 DNA reads TGTGCCATCAGTGAGTCGAGAGGGTTAAACTATGGCTACACCTTC. This translates into CAISESRGLNYGYTF.

The V gene is TRBV5-1, the J gene TRBJ2-7, with TRBD2 as a possible D gene (5 bases). The CDR3 has 15 residues. Germline lookup yields CDR1 SGHRS and CDR2 YFSETQ. V dropped 2 bases and J dropped 0 bases, with 12 bases sitting between them. CDR3 DNA: TGCGCCAGCAGCTTAGAACCCGGGGTCTCCTACGAGCAGTACTTC. The encoded protein is CASSLEPGVSYEQYF.

The gene calls are TRBV6-5 and TRBJ1-4, with D unresolved. Germline lookup yields CDR1 MNHEY and CDR2 SVGAGI. V was pared by 6 bases and J by 5 bases, with 10 bases between. The CDR3 spans 13 residues. The CDR3 is CASSWTGNEKLFF. In DNA, the CDR3 is TGTGCCAGCAGCTGGACGGGGAATGAAAAACTGTTTTTT.

CDR3 sequence reads: CATSRENRREKLFF. CDR3 bases: TGTGCCACCAGCAGAGAGAACAGGAGAGAAAAACTGTTTTTT. The chain uses TRBV15 and TRBJ1-4; TRBD1 is a possible D gene (5 bases). Trimming removed 0 bases from V and 8 bases from J, with 10 bases in between. Germline lookup yields CDR1 LNHNV and CDR2 YYDKDF (reference sequence). The CDR3 contains 14 residues.

This clone appeared a few times. The V gene is TRBV6-5, the J gene TRBJ1-2, with 9 bases matching TRBD1. Germline-derived CDR1 and CDR2 are MNHEY and SVGAGI. The CDR3 extends over 15 amino acids. J gave up 4 bases and V 0 bases, and 3 bases lay outside the gene matches. The CDR3: CASSYSGQGVYGYTF. DNA of the CDR3: TGTGCCAGCAGTTACTCGGGACAGGGAGTCTATGGCTACACCTTC.

The chain carries TRBV12-5 and TRBJ1-2, with 7 bases matching TRBD1. The CDR3 sequence is 14 residues long. With V trimmed by 2 bases and J by 8 bases, 8 bases remained unmatched. CDR1 and CDR2 (germline): LGHNT, FRNRAP. The CDR3 loop reads CASGLPGQTHGYTF. In DNA form, the CDR3 reads TGTGCTAGTGGTTTGCCGGGACAGACTCACGGCTACACCTTC.

V and J are TRBV5-1 and TRBJ2-2, with D possibly being TRBD2 (7 bases). CDR3 length equals 19 residues. Trimming took off 1 base at V and 3 bases at J, with 22 bases between the two ends. Per the germline V gene, CDR1 is SGHRS and CDR2 is YFSETQ. CDR3 region: CASSLSFTGRVLDTGELFF. CDR3 bases: TGCGCCAGCAGCTTGTCATTTACAGGGAGGGTCTTAGACACCGGGGAGCTGTTTTTT. The complete variable domain, with remaining parts taken from reference TRBV5-1 and TRBJ2-2, reads KAGVTQTPRYLIKTRGQQVTLSCSPISGHRSVSWYQQTPGQGLQFLFEYFSETQRNKGNFPGRFSGRQFSNSRSEMNVSTLELGDSALYLCASSLSFTGRVLDTGELFFGEGSRLTVL.

The chain has TRBV11-2 and TRBJ2-7; D possibly corresponds to TRBD2 (5 bases). The CDR3 is made up of 13 amino acids. The V end lost 5 bases, the J end lost 2 bases, and 10 bases lay between the germline ends. CDR1 is SGHAT and CDR2 is FQNNGV in the germline V gene. CDR3 amino acids: CASSRSGAYEQYF. The CDR3 DNA follows: TGTGCCAGCAGCCGCTCCGGGGCCTACGAGCAGTACTTC.

V gene TRBV11-2 combines with J gene TRBJ1-1, with TRBD1 matching over 8 bases. The V and J ends lost 2 bases and 5 bases, in that order; junction bases with no gene match: 4. This CDR3 spans 14 amino acids. Germline V gives CDR1 SGHAT, CDR2 FQNNGV. This CDR3 reads CASSLRTGSTEAFF. CDR3 in DNA: TGTGCCAGCAGCTTAAGGACAGGGAGTACTGAAGCTTTCTTT.

The V gene is TRBV3-1 (or the pseudogene TRBV3-2), the J gene TRBJ1-2, with D possibly being TRBD1 (5 bases). V was cut by 4 bases and J by 8 bases, with 11 bases left in between. This CDR3 is 12 amino acids long. The germline V gene encodes CDR1 LGHDT and CDR2 YNNKEL (reference sequence). As DNA, the CDR3 is TGTGCCAGCAGCCCGACGGGGGGGGGCTACACCTTC. It codes for CASSPTGGGYTF.

V usage is TRBV19 and J usage is TRBJ2-6; 8 positions agree with TRBD2. CDR1 is LNHDA, CDR2 SQIVND, per germline (reference sequence). The CDR3 loop spans 16 amino acids. The V segment lost 3 bases and the J segment 3 bases; nucleotides outside the gene matches: 4. The CDR3 is CASSIGGVSGANVLTF. The CDR3 DNA reads as TGTGCCAGTAGTATCGGGGGGGTTAGTGGGGCCAACGTCCTGACTTTC. Full variable domain (remainder filled in from reference TRBV19 and TRBJ2-6): DGGITQSPKYLFRKEGQNVTLSCEQNLNHDAMYWYRQDPGQGLRLIYYSQIVNDFQKGDIAEGYSVSREKKESFPLTVTSAQKNPTAFYLCASSIGGVSGANVLTFGAGSRLTVL.

The chain links TRBV19 to TRBJ1-1; the D is unclear. Germline CDR1 and CDR2: LNHDA and SQIVND (reference sequence). The V and J ends lost 5 bases and 4 bases respectively, with 14 bases between them. This CDR3 is built from 14 residues. CDR3 amino acids: CASSPTPSGTEAFF. CDR3 sequence (DNA): TGTGCCAGTAGTCCTACTCCTTCGGGCACTGAAGCTTTCTTT.

This rearrangement joins TRBV28 to TRBJ2-1; TRBD2 agrees at 8 bases. The length of the CDR3 is 14 residues. V shed 11 bases and J 0 bases; nucleotides not matched to a gene: 6. CDR1 and CDR2 from the germline V gene are MDHEN and SYDVKM. The CDR3 sequence: CASRRGDSYNEQFF. As DNA, the CDR3 is TGTGCCTCGAGGCGGGGGGACTCCTACAATGAGCAGTTCTTC.

This chain connects TRBV27 to TRBJ2-2; 8 positions agree with TRBD2. Trimming at V came to 3 bases and at J to 2 bases, leaving 5 bases not matched to a gene. CDR1 and CDR2 from the germline V gene are MNHEY and SMNVEV (reference sequence). The CDR3 sequence is 16 residues long. The DNA for the CDR3 is TGTGCCAGCAGTTTTAGCGGGGCCTCAAACACCGGGGAGCTGTTTTTT. It encodes CASSFSGASNTGELFF.

In its sample, this clone was seen a few times. V and J are TRBV19 and TRBJ1-6; D unclear. The CDR3 runs to 13 residues. V was pared by 5 bases and J by 7 bases, with 9 bases between. Germline assignment: CDR1 LNHDA and CDR2 SQIVND (reference sequence). The CDR3 is CASSDTRNSPLHF. The CDR3 region has the DNA TGTGCCAGTAGTGACACCAGGAATTCACCCCTCCACTTT.

This chain connects TRBV6-5 to TRBJ1-6, with no clear D. The V end was cut by 0 bases, the J end by 2 bases, with 8 bases between. This CDR3 spans 16 amino acids. Germline V gives CDR1 MNHEY, CDR2 SVGAGI. CDR3 sequence (DNA): TGTGCCAGCAGTTACTCTTCGAGTACCTATAATTCACCCCTCCACTTT. Protein product: CASSYSSSTYNSPLHF.

Only one count was recorded for this clone. The chain has TRBV4-2 and TRBJ1-2, with D hard to call. Germline values: CDR1 LGHNA, CDR2 YNFKEQ. V gave up 1 base and J gave up 11 bases, with 23 bases separating them. This CDR3 has 16 amino acids. CDR3 DNA sequence: TGTGCCAGCAGCCAAGCAGTTCTGGCGCGGAATATGGCTTACACCTTC. Its protein is CASSQAVLARNMAYTF.

In its sample, this clone was seen once. The DNA for the CDR3 is TGCGCCAGCGCTAGGGGGACCCAGTCCTACGAGCAGTACTTC. It encodes CASARGTQSYEQYF. The chain recombines TRBV5-1 with TRBJ2-7; TRBD1 is a possible D gene (6 bases). Germline values: CDR1 SGHRS, CDR2 YFSETQ. The V end was cut by 7 bases, the J end by 1 base, with 15 bases between. The CDR3 extends over 14 amino acids.

CDR3 coding DNA: TGTGCCAGCAGCTCCGGGACAGTCGGCTACACCTTC. Its translation is CASSSGTVGYTF. The chain couples TRBV7-9 to TRBJ1-2; 7 bases match TRBD1. The CDR3 is 12 residues long. The germline gives CDR1 SEHNR, CDR2 FQNEAQ (reference sequence). V trimming: 4 bases; J trimming: 8 bases; junction bases outside the gene matches: 4.

There are a few counts of this clone. V and J are TRBV15 and TRBJ2-7, with D maybe TRBD2 (6 bases). The ends were cut back, 0 bases at V and 2 bases at J, with 11 bases in the middle. This CDR3 has 15 residues. CDR1 LNHNV and CDR2 YYDKDF come from the germline V gene (reference sequence). In DNA, the CDR3 is TGTGCCACCAGCAGAGATGGGAGGATCCCCTACGAGCAGTACTTC. It is translated as CATSRDGRIPYEQYF.

J is TRBJ1-5 and V is TRBV6-1; 10 bases are shared with TRBD1. The CDR3 length is 15 residues. CDR1 MNHNS and CDR2 SASEGT come from the germline V gene. V trimming: 3 bases; J trimming: 3 bases; junction bases outside the gene matches: 2. The CDR3 region has the DNA TGTGCCAGCAGTGAGACAGGGGGCGACAATCAGCCCCAGCATTTT. It codes for CASSETGGDNQPQHF.

The chain combines TRBV4-1 with TRBJ1-6; 7 bases line up with TRBD1. Germline assignment: CDR1 MGHRA and CDR2 YSYEKL. After removal of 0 bases from V and 6 bases from J, the junction contained 5 bases not matched to a gene. The CDR3 length is 16 residues. Here the CDR3 reads CASSQDPTGANSPLHF. The CDR3 DNA reads as TGCGCCAGCAGCCAAGATCCTACAGGGGCTAATTCACCCCTCCACTTT.

This clone appeared once. The V and J genes are TRBV10-2 and TRBJ1-5; tentatively, D is TRBD1 (6 bases). This CDR3 comprises 14 residues. CDR1 and CDR2 from the germline V gene are WSHSY and SAAADI. Trimming took off 8 bases at V and 7 bases at J, with 18 bases between the two ends. This chain's CDR3 is CASGRTDDLQPQHF. CDR3 DNA sequence: TGCGCCAGCGGTCGGACAGACGATCTACAGCCCCAGCATTTT.

The V and J genes are TRBV11-2 and TRBJ2-7, with 10 nucleotides matching TRBD1. Losses at the gene ends were 3 bases for V and 1 base for J; bases not matched to a gene: 6. The germline CDR1 and CDR2 sequences are SGHAT and FQNNGV. CDR3 size: 16 residues. CDR3 in amino acids: CASSFPGQGTSYEQYF. The CDR3 nucleotides are TGTGCCAGCAGCTTTCCGGGACAGGGGACGTCCTACGAGCAGTACTTC.

The gene calls are TRBV11-2 and TRBJ2-7, with 7 bases lining up with TRBD1. Germline CDR1 is SGHAT and CDR2 is FQNNGV. The CDR3 is 14 amino acids. Germline trimming cut 4 bases from V and 4 bases from J; bases unmatched to any gene: 7. The CDR3 bases are TGTGCCAGCAGCTCGACGACAGGGCCGTACGAGCAGTACTTC. Its translation: CASSSTTGPYEQYF.